The T cell receptor beta chain described here comes from a study of early T cells in non-severe SARS-CoV-2 infection. Turning to the study itself: From unsorted whole blood, bulk RNA was sequenced, and the chains remained unpaired. Study-level results: The matching step, a VDJdb search, favored anti-spike CD8 responses and missed private and CD4 specificities.

CDR1 and CDR2 (germline): DFQATT, SNEGSKA (reference sequence). Trimming cost V 1 base and J 1 base, with 11 bases left between them. The CDR3 spans 14 residues. cDNA molecules, individually, were tagged with unique molecular identifiers. TCRdb reprocessed the 5' RACE reads with MiXCR, giving one entry per CDR3 protein. The sample contains approximately 76,000 distinct CDR3 sequences, around 15% of which appear only once. This clonotype was observed many times. The antigen is not known. V gene TRBV20-1 combines with J gene TRBJ2-7; D possibly corresponds to TRBD1 (5 bases). Sequencing input: whole blood. The sequence came from an adult who was a healthcare worker with PCR-confirmed SARS-CoV-2 infection or an uninfected control (not recorded which). CDR3 nucleotide sequence: TGCAGTGCTAGAGTGAGGAGACAGTCCTACGAGCAGTACTTC. This codes for CSARVRRQSYEQYF.